The clone carrying this T cell receptor (beta chain) has only a few counts. Its antigen remains unidentified. This entry is derived from a study of cytomegalovirus exposure and HLA in healthy donors. Findings and caveats of the study: Later genetic work tied a missense DCLRE1C variant to beta-chain V and J trimming.

V was clipped by 0 bases and J by 7 bases, with 13 bases between them. In germline, CDR1 is SGHAT, CDR2 FQNNGV. The CDR3 consists of 15 residues. Researchers ran the PCR with 60 Vbeta and 13 Jbeta primers. Only in-frame clones appear in the TCRdb table, and some are missing; sequencing was by immunoSEQ multiplex PCR. This table holds about 110,000 clones, 81% found once. This clonotype was sampled from a woman aged 30 to 39 in good health and CMV-seronegative. The specimen sequenced was PBMCs. This chain uses TRBV11-2 with TRBJ2-4; D gene unclear. The CDR3 region has the DNA TGTGCCAGCAGCTTAGATTTGGTCGCCAGTAACATTCAGTACTTC. It codes for CASSLDLVASNIQYF.